This T cell receptor (beta chain) is drawn from a study of identical twins. Overall study results and limits: Cord blood beta clonotypes present at high abundance carried fewer insertions; no such pattern appeared in memory repertoires.

The germline V and J ends were trimmed by 1 base and 8 bases, with 12 bases remaining between them. The CDR3 spans 13 residues. The germline V gene encodes CDR1 DFQATT and CDR2 SNEGSKA (reference sequence). With respect to this clonotype: Its antigen is currently unknown.

In TCRdb, the 5' RACE reads were re-called with MiXCR into one record per CDR3 protein. The sample lists about 520,000 distinct CDR3 sequences; roughly a fifth were seen once. These same data were also listed under a study on T cells expressing NK-cell markers.

Material: CD4+ T cells sorted from blood. This clonotype originated in a woman aged 18-29 years in good health. This rearrangement joins TRBV20-1 to TRBJ2-1; D is uncertain. The CDR3 bases are TGCAGTGCTAGAGGGCCCCCTGGCGATGAGCAGTTCTTC. Translating gives CSARGPPGDEQFF.